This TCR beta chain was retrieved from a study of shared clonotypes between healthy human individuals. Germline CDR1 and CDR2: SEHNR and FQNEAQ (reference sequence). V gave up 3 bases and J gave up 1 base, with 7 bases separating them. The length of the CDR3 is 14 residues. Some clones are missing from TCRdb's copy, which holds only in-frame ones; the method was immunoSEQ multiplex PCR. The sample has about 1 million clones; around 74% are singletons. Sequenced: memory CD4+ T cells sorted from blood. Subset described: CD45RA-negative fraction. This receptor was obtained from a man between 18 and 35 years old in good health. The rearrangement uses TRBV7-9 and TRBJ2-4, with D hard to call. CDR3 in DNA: TGTGCCAGCAGCTTTCTGGGGGCCAAAAACATTCAGTACTTC. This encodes CASSFLGAKNIQYF.